The 14 T cell receptor beta chains in this list originate from one sample, sequenced in a study of regulatory T cells in long-lasting Graves disease. Through Arm-PCR of CDR3 regions and iRepertoire HTBI primers, TCR beta libraries were built. TCRdb reprocessed the multiplex PCR reads with MiXCR, giving one entry per CDR3 protein. The sample records roughly 380,000 distinct CDR3 sequences, around 15% being singletons. Sample time point: newly diagnosed GD, antithyroid drugs for less than 3 months. Following extraction of RNA from PBMCs, that RNA was used to make the TCR library. The sample here was peripheral blood mononuclear cells (PBMCs), taken at new diagnosis, from a patient treated with antithyroid drugs. The receptors here all came from a female donor with Graves disease.

This clonotype came up many times. The junction and the germline gene differ at one end; a read error may be behind it. The chain uses TRBV7-9 and TRBJ1-1; no clear D. CDR1 and CDR2 from the germline V gene are SEHNR and FQNEAQ (reference sequence). The CDR3 totals 10 residues. This chain's CDR3 is CASSLGFLVF. The DNA of the CDR3 is TGTGCCAGCAGCTTAGGGTTTCTGGTTTTT.

This clonotype was counted between two and nine times. The V gene is TRBV2, the J gene TRBJ2-1; TRBD2 matches 8 bases. Germline CDR1 reads SNHLY; CDR2 reads FYNNEI. With 8 bases clipped from V and 10 bases from J, the junction kept 10 bases outside the gene matches. This CDR3 contains 13 residues. DNA for the CDR3: TGTGCCAGCGGCCTGTTACGGACTAGCGAGCAGTTCTTC. It codes for CASGLLRTSEQFF.

V usage is TRBV2 and J usage is TRBJ2-3, with 12 bases fitting TRBD2. The CDR3 contains 16 residues. Germline V gene data show CDR1 as SNHLY and CDR2 as FYNNEI. V lost 8 bases to trimming and J lost 3 bases; unmatched junction nucleotides: 9. CDR3 in amino acids: CASRFGLAGFTDTQYF. Here the CDR3 DNA reads TGTGCCAGCCGATTCGGACTAGCGGGGTTTACAGATACGCAGTATTTT.

The table lists this clonotype with a few counts. V and J are TRBV12-3 or TRBV12-4 and TRBJ1-2; 8 bases match TRBD1. This CDR3 comprises 14 residues. V shed 7 bases and J 4 bases; nucleotides not matched to a gene: 8. The CDR3 sequence: CASTTGTGSYGYTF. CDR3 coding DNA: TGTGCCAGCACCACCGGGACAGGTTCCTATGGCTACACCTTC.

This clonotype was counted many times. The chain joins TRBV6-2 or TRBV6-3 to TRBJ1-1, with D tentatively TRBD1 (5 bases). This CDR3 has 14 amino acids. Germline V gene lookup returns CDR1 MNHEY and CDR2 SVGEGT. The V end lost 4 bases, the J end lost 6 bases, and 15 bases lay between the germline ends. CDR3 loop: CASSSQGVNAEAFF. Written as DNA, the CDR3 is TGTGCCAGCAGTTCTCAGGGAGTAAACGCTGAAGCTTTCTTT.

Ten or more counts support this clonotype. This sequence joins TRBV3-1 and TRBJ1-2; D is unclear. Deletions cut 0 bases from V and 4 bases from J, with 9 bases between. Germline CDR1 reads LGHDT; CDR2 reads YNNKEL (reference sequence). The CDR3 is 14 residues long. The CDR3 sequence: CASSQEVSAYGYTF. For the CDR3, the DNA is TGTGCCAGCAGCCAAGAGGTCAGCGCCTATGGCTACACCTTC.

This clonotype was observed at least ten times. The chain employs TRBV12-3 or TRBV12-4 and TRBJ1-3; TRBD1 matches at 9 bases. V was clipped by 3 bases and J by 0 bases; unmatched bases: 6. The CDR3 consists of 17 residues. The CDR3 sequence: CASSFPTTGGSGNTIYF. In DNA form, the CDR3 reads TGTGCCAGCAGTTTCCCGACGACAGGGGGCTCTGGAAACACCATATATTTT.

The J gene is TRBJ2-1, the V gene TRBV11-2; 8 nucleotides match TRBD1. This CDR3 spans 13 amino acids. Germline V lookup: CDR1 SGHAT, CDR2 FQNNGV. V lost 4 bases to trimming and J lost 10 bases; unmatched junction nucleotides: 6. The CDR3 sequence is CASSYLGTGEQFF. The CDR3 DNA follows: TGTGCCAGCAGCTACCTGGGGACAGGAGAGCAGTTCTTC.

This clonotype appeared many times. The J gene is TRBJ1-1, the V gene TRBV6-2 or TRBV6-3; tentatively, D is TRBD1 (5 bases). CDR1 is MNHEY, CDR2 SVGEGT, per germline. This CDR3 is built from 15 residues. Between the trimmed V and J ends, which lost 5 bases and 0 bases, there was a span of 13 bases. CDR3 region: CASSRGQLLNTEAFF. CDR3 coding DNA: TGTGCCAGCAGTCGAGGACAACTATTGAACACTGAAGCTTTCTTT.

This clonotype has ten or more counts. V usage is TRBV27 and J usage is TRBJ2-1, with D possibly being TRBD2 (6 bases). Trimming stripped 6 bases from V and 2 bases from J, with 14 bases between. There are 15 residues in the CDR3. Per germline, CDR1 MNHEY and CDR2 SMNVEV (reference sequence). The CDR3 here is CASSIPGLAYNEQFF. CDR3 DNA sequence: TGTGCCAGCAGCATACCGGGACTTGCCTACAATGAGCAGTTCTTC.

This clonotype was seen ten or more times. This chain uses TRBV7-3 with TRBJ2-2; perhaps TRBD1 as D (5 bases). Germline CDR1 reads SGHTA; CDR2 reads FQGTGA. With 4 bases removed from V and 0 bases from J, the gap between germline ends came to 18 bases. The CDR3 sequence is 18 residues long. The CDR3 nucleotides are TGTGCCAGCAGCTCCACTGGGGCCAGCAGTTCGAACACCGGGGAGCTGTTTTTT. Translated: CASSSTGASSSNTGELFF.

This clonotype was seen at least ten times. The chain combines TRBV27 with TRBJ2-5; TRBD2 agrees at 7 bases. Germline V gene lookup returns CDR1 MNHEY and CDR2 SMNVEV (reference sequence). Trimming cost V 3 bases and J 5 bases; bases outside gene matches: 6. This CDR3 has 14 residues. Here the CDR3 reads CASSLAGDGETQYF. In DNA form, the CDR3 reads TGTGCCAGCAGTTTGGCGGGAGATGGGGAGACCCAGTACTTC.

This clonotype was seen at least ten times. J is TRBJ2-1 and V is TRBV28, with TRBD2 as a possible D gene (6 bases). V dropped 2 bases and J dropped 6 bases, with 14 bases sitting between them. The CDR3 contains 15 residues. CDR1 is MDHEN and CDR2 is SYDVKM in the germline V gene. The CDR3 spells CASSLTGEFFNEQFF. The DNA of the CDR3 is TGTGCCAGCAGTTTAACGGGAGAATTCTTCAATGAGCAGTTCTTC.

A few counts support this clonotype. J is TRBJ2-2 and V is TRBV12-3 or TRBV12-4; the match to TRBD2 covers 9 bases. V was pared by 1 base and J by 2 bases, with 5 bases of the junction left unmatched. CDR3 length: 17 residues. The CDR3 loop reads CASSLELAGTNTGELFF. CDR3 nucleotides: TGTGCCAGCAGTTTAGAGCTAGCGGGAACCAACACCGGGGAGCTGTTTTTT.